These T cell receptor beta chains were read from a single sample in a study of identical twins. One entry per CDR3 protein results from TCRdb running MiXCR on the 5' RACE reads. Of around 1.7 million distinct CDR3 sequences listed, around 33% were seen once; the top ten hold around 0.25%. Sequencing was performed on cord blood. The receptors were sampled from a newborn girl in good health. Each CDR3 is given with its conserved first and last residue. The D gene is left open where the match is weak. The size of a clone is reported for some rows only, either as once, few or many, or as a class for expanded clones.

d_call j_call v_call clone_size cdr3_nt cdr3_aa
. TRBJ2-3 TRBV20-1 . TGCAGTGCTAGAGATCTACAGCGTCATACGCAGTATTTT CSARDLQRHTQYF
. TRBJ2-3 TRBV5-6 . TGTGCCAGCGGAGACGGGCCCACAGATACGCAGTATTTT CASGDGPTDTQYF
TRBD2 TRBJ2-7 TRBV7-9 few TGTGCCAGCAGCTTAGGTCCTAGCGGGAGTCTCACCTCCTACGAGCAGTACTTC CASSLGPSGSLTSYEQYF
TRBD2 TRBJ2-3 TRBV20-1 few TGCAGTGCTAGCGGACTAGCGGGAGGACCCCCTGGCACAGATACGCAGTATTTT CSASGLAGGPPGTDTQYF
. TRBJ2-1 TRBV13 . TGTTCCAGCAGCTTAATTGATGAGCAGTTCTTC CSSSLIDEQFF
. TRBJ2-3 TRBV13 . TGTGCCAGCAGACAAACGACAGGAACGTCCACAGATACGCAGTATTTT CASRQTTGTSTDTQYF
. TRBJ2-2 TRBV2 . TGTGCCAGCAGTCGTCGGGACTTAAACACCGGGGAGCTGTTTTTT CASSRRDLNTGELFF
TRBD2 TRBJ2-1 TRBV5-1 . TGCGCCAGCAGCCGCGATAGCGGGGGACAACCCAATGAGCAGTTCTTC CASSRDSGGQPNEQFF
. TRBJ2-1 TRBV7-9 . TGTGCCAGCAGCCCACCAGAGGTCGGCAGGGTATACAATGAGCAGTTCTTC CASSPPEVGRVYNEQFF
. TRBJ2-3 TRBV28 few TGTGCCAGCAGTTTCCGTGCGGGCCCCCCCGCAGATACGCAGTATTTT CASSFRAGPPADTQYF
. TRBJ1-1 TRBV7-9 . TGTGCCAGCAGCCCTAAGGAGGTCCACCAGACTGAAGCTTTCTTT CASSPKEVHQTEAFF
. TRBJ1-1 TRBV10-3 once TGTGCCATCATGGGGCGGGGGGGGACTGAAGCTTTCTTT CAIMGRGGTEAFF
. TRBJ1-2 TRBV29-1 few TGCAGCGTTGAAGGGGTTCCAGGGCGTAACTATGGCTACACCTTC CSVEGVPGRNYGYTF
. TRBJ2-3 TRBV28 . TGTGCCAGCAGTTTAATGCAGGAAAACACAGATACGCAGTATTTT CASSLMQENTDTQYF
TRBD2 TRBJ2-4 TRBV4-2 . TGTGCCAGCGGCCAAGAAACCCGGACTAGCGGGGGGTCCAAAAACATTCAGTACTTC CASGQETRTSGGSKNIQYF
TRBD1 TRBJ2-7 TRBV28 . TGTGCCAGCCGGGACAGTACCTACGAGCAGTACTTC CASRDSTYEQYF
. TRBJ2-4 TRBV7-2 . TGTGCCAGCAGCCGGAATGGGGGTTATGGGTACTTC CASSRNGGYGYF
. TRBJ1-1 TRBV10-2 few TGCGCCAGCAGGGAAACGGGACGGCAGAACACTGAAGCTTTCTTT CASRETGRQNTEAFF
. TRBJ1-2 TRBV12-3/TRBV12-4 many TGTGCCAGCAGGTCAGGTGTGCAAAACTATGGCTACACCTTC CASRSGVQNYGYTF
TRBD1 TRBJ2-3 TRBV12-3/TRBV12-4 few TGTGCCAGCAGTATAGGGGACAGGGGTACAGATACGCAGTATTTT CASSIGDRGTDTQYF
. TRBJ2-5 TRBV24-1 . TGTGCCACCAGTGATTTGGATAGCGACGAGACCCAGTACTTC CATSDLDSDETQYF
TRBD2 TRBJ2-1 TRBV9 many TGTGCCAGCAGCGTCTATGTAGCGGGGGAGCAGTTCTTC CASSVYVAGEQFF
. TRBJ2-2 TRBV10-3 . TGTGCCATCAGTGAGTGGGCTAACACCGGGGAGCTGTTTTTT CAISEWANTGELFF
. TRBJ1-2 TRBV25-1 . TGTGCCAGCAGTGAATTCCGAGGAGCTAACTATGGCTACACCTTC CASSEFRGANYGYTF
TRBD2 TRBJ2-6 TRBV9 . TGTGCCAGCAGCGTAGGTATAGGGACTAGCTCTGGGGCCAACGTCCTGACTTTC CASSVGIGTSSGANVLTF
. TRBJ1-2 TRBV9 . TGTGCCAGCAGCGTAGGTCCCCCAGAGACGAACTATGGCTACACCTTC CASSVGPPETNYGYTF
. TRBJ1-5 TRBV4-2 few TGTGCCAGCAGCCAAGATAATGGGGGGAATCAGCCCCAGCATTTT CASSQDNGGNQPQHF
TRBD2 TRBJ2-5 TRBV6-7 . TGTGCCAGCAGTTACTCCACCCTAGCGGGTTACAATGAGCAGTACTTC CASSYSTLAGYNEQYF
. TRBJ2-6 TRBV11-2 . TGTGCCAGCAGCTTAGGCCATAGCACAGTCCCCTCTGGGGCCAACGTCCTGACTTTC CASSLGHSTVPSGANVLTF
. TRBJ1-1 TRBV10-3 . TGTGCCATCATGCAGAGTCACCTGAACACTGAAGCTTTCTTT CAIMQSHLNTEAFF
. TRBJ2-1 TRBV7-8 . TGTGCCAGCAGCTTTATTATTCGGGGCTCCTACAATGAGCAGTTCTTC CASSFIIRGSYNEQFF
. TRBJ2-6 TRBV7-2 few TGTGCCAGTACCCACAGTTTTCCTGGGGCCAACGTCCTGACTTTC CASTHSFPGANVLTF
. TRBJ2-5 TRBV4-1 . TGCGCCAGCAGCCCCTTCGGGAATCAAGAGACCCAGTACTTC CASSPFGNQETQYF
. TRBJ2-7 TRBV2 . TGTGCCAGCTATACGGGGTACTCCTACGAGCGGTACTTC CASYTGYSYERYF
. TRBJ2-5 TRBV3-1 . TGTGCCAGCAGCCCCCATCGGACTTTACAAGAGACCCAGTACTTC CASSPHRTLQETQYF
TRBD1 TRBJ2-5 TRBV29-1 few TGCAGCGCCGGACAGGGAGAAGTGGAGCAGTACTTC CSAGQGEVEQYF
TRBD1 TRBJ2-7 TRBV29-1 few TGCAGCGTTTCCCTACAGGGGACCTACGAGCAGTACTTC CSVSLQGTYEQYF
. TRBJ2-3 TRBV5-6 . TGTGCCAGCAGCTTGATAGCATGGAGCACAGATACGCAGTATTTT CASSLIAWSTDTQYF
. TRBJ2-3 TRBV18 few TGTGCCAGCTCACCATACAGGGAGGATACGCAGTATTTT CASSPYREDTQYF
TRBD1 TRBJ1-6 TRBV11-2 few TGTGCCAGCAGCCCCCGGGCAGGGGGTTCACCCCTCCACTTT CASSPRAGGSPLHF
. TRBJ2-7 TRBV20-1 . TGCAGTGCTGGAGATCAAAGGGGGGGGCGCTACGAGCAGTACTTC CSAGDQRGGRYEQYF
TRBD1 TRBJ1-5 TRBV25-1 . TGTGCCAGCAGCGGAAACGCGGACAGGGAATCCCAGCATTTT CASSGNADRESQHF
. TRBJ2-7 TRBV5-1 few TGCGCCAGCAGCTTGGTGTTTAGCCCCCCCTACGAGCAGTACTTC CASSLVFSPPYEQYF
. TRBJ2-5 TRBV2 . TGTGCCAGCAGTGAAGGCAGGGCTGGACAGACCCAGTACTTC CASSEGRAGQTQYF